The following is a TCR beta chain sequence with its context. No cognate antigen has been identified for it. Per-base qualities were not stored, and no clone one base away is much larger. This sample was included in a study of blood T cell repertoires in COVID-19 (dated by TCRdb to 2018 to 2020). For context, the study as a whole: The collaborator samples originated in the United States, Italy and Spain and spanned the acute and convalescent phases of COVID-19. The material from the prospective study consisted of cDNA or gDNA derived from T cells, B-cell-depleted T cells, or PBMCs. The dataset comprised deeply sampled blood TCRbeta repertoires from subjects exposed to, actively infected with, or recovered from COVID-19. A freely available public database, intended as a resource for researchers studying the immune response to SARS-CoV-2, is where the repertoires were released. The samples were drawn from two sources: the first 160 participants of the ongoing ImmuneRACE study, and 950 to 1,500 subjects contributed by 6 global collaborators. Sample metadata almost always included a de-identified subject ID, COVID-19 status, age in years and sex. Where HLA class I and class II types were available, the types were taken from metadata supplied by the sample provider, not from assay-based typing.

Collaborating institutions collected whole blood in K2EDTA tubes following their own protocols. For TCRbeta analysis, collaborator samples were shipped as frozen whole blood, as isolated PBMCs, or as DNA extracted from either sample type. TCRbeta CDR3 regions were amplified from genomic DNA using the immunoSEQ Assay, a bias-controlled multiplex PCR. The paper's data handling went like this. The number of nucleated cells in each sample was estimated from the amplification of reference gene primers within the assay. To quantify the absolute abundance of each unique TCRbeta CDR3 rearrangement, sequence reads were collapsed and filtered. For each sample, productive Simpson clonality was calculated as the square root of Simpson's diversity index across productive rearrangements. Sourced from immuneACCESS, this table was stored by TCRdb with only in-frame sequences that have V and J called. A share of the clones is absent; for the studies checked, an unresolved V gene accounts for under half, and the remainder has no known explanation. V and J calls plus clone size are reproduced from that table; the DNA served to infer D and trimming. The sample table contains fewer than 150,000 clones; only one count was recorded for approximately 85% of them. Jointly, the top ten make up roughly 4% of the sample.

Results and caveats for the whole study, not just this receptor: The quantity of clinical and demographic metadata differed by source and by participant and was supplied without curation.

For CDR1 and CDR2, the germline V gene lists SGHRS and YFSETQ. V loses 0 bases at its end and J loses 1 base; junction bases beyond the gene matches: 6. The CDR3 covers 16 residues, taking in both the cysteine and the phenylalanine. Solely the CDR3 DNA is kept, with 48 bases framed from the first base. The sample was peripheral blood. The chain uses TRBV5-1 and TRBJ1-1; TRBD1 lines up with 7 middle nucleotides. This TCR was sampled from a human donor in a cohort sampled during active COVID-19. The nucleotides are TGCGCCAGCAGCTTGGGACAGGGAATGCGGAACACTGAAGCTTTCTTT. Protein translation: CASSLGQGMRNTEAFF.